The present T cell receptor beta chain was sequenced within a study of Ad26.COV2.S vaccination and SARS-CoV-2 variants. Background on the study: Into the muscle, Ad26.COV2.S was dosed once or twice, 56 days apart. Study-level points and caveats: Following vaccination, spike-specific CD8+ and CD4+ T cell responses reportedly exhibited substantial breadth. People who got the vaccine or the placebo had similar non-spike TCR breadth.

The CDR3 covers 12 residues. The V end was cut by 10 bases, the J end by 1 base, with 10 bases between. Germline V CDR1 and CDR2: SGHAT, FQNNGV. A word on this clone: Its matching antigen is unknown.

Documented treatment: 15 to 20 received Ad26.COV2.S at low or high dose, single or two shots; about 5 received placebo; per-sample allocation not given. On day 63 after the first injection, vaccine and placebo recipients gave samples. The repertoire was sequenced with immunoSEQ multiplex PCR; TCRdb's copy has only in-frame clones and lacks some. Of some 640,000 clones in the sample, about 89% were seen once. The genes are TRBV11-2 and TRBJ1-2; D unresolved. Source: peripheral blood, taken in a trial of Ad26.COV2.S vaccine versus placebo. The TCR sequence derives from a person aged 18 to 59 who received the Ad26.COV2.S COVID-19 vaccine or a placebo. CDR3 DNA: TGTGCCACTGCCCGCGGTAACTATGGCTACACCTTC. This encodes CATARGNYGYTF.